The entry that follows covers one TCR beta chain sequence. Germline-derived CDR1 and CDR2 are MDHEN and SYDVKM. CDR3 length: 12 residues. With V trimmed by 5 bases and J by 4 bases, 2 bases remained unmatched. These data belong to a study of blood T cell repertoires in COVID-19. Background on the study: Acute and convalescent COVID-19 samples came from the United States, Italy and Spain.

Original processing methods: Nucleated cell number was recorded as an estimate derived from reference gene primer amplification. Measured with immunoSEQ multiplex PCR; TCRdb has only the in-frame clones, and not every one. The V and J calls and the clone size are those of that table, but D and trimming were determined from the DNA. This table has tens of thousands of clones, about four fifths appearing once. The origin of this receptor is a human donor in a cohort sampled during active COVID-19. Sequencing was performed on peripheral blood. The chain is built from TRBV28 and TRBJ2-7, with 7 bases matching TRBD1. The CDR3 here is CASSTGVYEQYF. Written as DNA, the CDR3 is TGTGCCAGCAGTACAGGGGTATACGAGCAGTACTTC. The variable domain in full, completed from reference TRBV28 and TRBJ2-7, reads DVKVTQSSRYLVKRTGEKVFLECVQDMDHENMFWYRQDPGLGLRLIYFSYDVKMKEKGDIPEGYSVSREKKERFSLILESASTNQTSMYLCASSTGVYEQYFGPGTRLTVT.